This T cell receptor beta chain was found in a study of patients and donors after allogeneic stem cell transplantation. MiXCR, applied by TCRdb to the RT-PCR reads, yields one record per CDR3 protein. The sample lists approximately 200,000 distinct CDR3 sequences; roughly 13% were seen once. The germline CDR1 and CDR2 sequences are MNHNS and SASEGT. The germline V and J ends were trimmed by 7 bases and 6 bases, with 10 bases remaining between them. The CDR3 consists of 13 residues. The receptor was isolated from a human donor who was either an allogeneic HSCT recipient or a stem cell or donor lymphocyte infusion donor (not recorded which). It is not recorded whose cells these are; they may come from a transplant donor. The V and J genes are TRBV6-1 and TRBJ1-6, with D perhaps matching TRBD1 (6 bases). The material sequenced was blood, either unsorted or a sorted T cell fraction (not recorded which). The CDR3 region has the DNA TGTGCCAGCAACGGACAGAGTAATTCACCCCTCCACTTT. Residues: CASNGQSNSPLHF.